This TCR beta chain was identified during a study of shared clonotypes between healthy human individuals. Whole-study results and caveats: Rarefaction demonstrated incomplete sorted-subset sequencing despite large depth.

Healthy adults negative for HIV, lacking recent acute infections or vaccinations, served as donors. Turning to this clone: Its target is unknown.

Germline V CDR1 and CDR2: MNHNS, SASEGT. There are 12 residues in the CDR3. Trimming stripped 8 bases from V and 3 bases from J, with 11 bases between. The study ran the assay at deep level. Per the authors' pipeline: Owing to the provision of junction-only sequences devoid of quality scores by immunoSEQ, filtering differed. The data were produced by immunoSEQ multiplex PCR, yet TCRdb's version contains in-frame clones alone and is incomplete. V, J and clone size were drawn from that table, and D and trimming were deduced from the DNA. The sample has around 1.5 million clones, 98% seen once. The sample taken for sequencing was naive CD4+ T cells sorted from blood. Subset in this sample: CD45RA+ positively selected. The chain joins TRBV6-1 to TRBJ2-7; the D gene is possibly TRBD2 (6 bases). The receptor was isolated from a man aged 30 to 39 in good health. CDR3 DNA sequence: TGTGCCAGCGACGGGAGTCGCTACGAGCAGTACTTC. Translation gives CASDGSRYEQYF.